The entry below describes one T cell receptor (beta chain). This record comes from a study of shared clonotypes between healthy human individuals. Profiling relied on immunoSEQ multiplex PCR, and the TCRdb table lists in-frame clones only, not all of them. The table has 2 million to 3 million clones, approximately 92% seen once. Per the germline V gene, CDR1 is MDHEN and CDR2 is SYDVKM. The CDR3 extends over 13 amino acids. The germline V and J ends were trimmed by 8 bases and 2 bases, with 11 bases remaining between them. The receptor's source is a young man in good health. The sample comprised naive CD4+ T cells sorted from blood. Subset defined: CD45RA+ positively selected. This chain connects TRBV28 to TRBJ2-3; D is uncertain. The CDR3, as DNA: TGTGCCAGCGGAGTATGGACCACAGATACGCAGTATTTT. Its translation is CASGVWTTDTQYF.